These T cell receptor beta chains were read from a single sample in a study of shared T cell receptors in the human thymus. The repertoire was sequenced with immunoSEQ multiplex PCR; TCRdb's copy has only in-frame clones and lacks some. The sample has over 65,000 clones; about 95% are singletons. Sequencing was carried out using thymocytes. The receptors derive from a human donor. CDR3s include the opening cysteine and the closing phenylalanine or tryptophan. Each record gives: J gene, D gene, V gene, clone size, CDR3 DNA, CDR3 protein. A D gene is named only where the DNA matches it firmly. Size is stated for part of the rows, as once, few or many counts, or as a class when the clone is expanded.

j_gene: TRBJ1-2; d_gene: TRBD1; v_gene: TRBV28; abundance: .; CDR3nt: TGTGCCAGCACCCCGAGACAGGGTTATGGCTACACCTTC; CDR3aa: CASTPRQGYGYTF
j_gene: TRBJ1-5; d_gene: .; v_gene: TRBV7-2; abundance: few; CDR3nt: TGTGCCAGCAGCTTAGCGTTCATCAGGGGTTTTCAGCCCCAGCATTTT; CDR3aa: CASSLAFIRGFQPQHF
j_gene: TRBJ2-3; d_gene: TRBD1; v_gene: TRBV6-4; abundance: .; CDR3nt: TGTGCCAGCAGTGACTCCGGACAGGGCCGGCCAGATACGCAGTATTTT; CDR3aa: CASSDSGQGRPDTQYF
j_gene: TRBJ2-7; d_gene: TRBD1; v_gene: TRBV5-6; abundance: .; CDR3nt: TGTGCCAGCAGCAAGACAGGGAGCCCCTACGAGCAGTACTTC; CDR3aa: CASSKTGSPYEQYF
j_gene: TRBJ1-2; d_gene: .; v_gene: TRBV27; abundance: .; CDR3nt: TGTGCCAGCAGGAACAGGGTCACAACCTATGGCTACACCTTC; CDR3aa: CASRNRVTTYGYTF
j_gene: TRBJ2-7; d_gene: TRBD2; v_gene: TRBV19; abundance: .; CDR3nt: TGTGCCAGTAGTACCGCCCCCGGGGGGACTTCCTACGAGCAGTACTTC; CDR3aa: CASSTAPGGTSYEQYF
j_gene: TRBJ2-3; d_gene: TRBD2; v_gene: TRBV27; abundance: once; CDR3nt: TGTGCCAGCAGCCAGACCCTAGCGGAAAGCACAGATACGCAGTATTTT; CDR3aa: CASSQTLAESTDTQYF
j_gene: TRBJ1-2; d_gene: .; v_gene: TRBV27; abundance: .; CDR3nt: TGTGCCAGCAGCCTCGGGGGTCCCAAGGTTAATCCACCTGCCCGCATATATGGCTACACCTTC; CDR3aa: CASSLGGPKVNPPARIYGYTF
j_gene: TRBJ2-3; d_gene: .; v_gene: TRBV20-1; abundance: .; CDR3nt: TGCAGTGCTAGCGCAGATACGCAGTATTTT; CDR3aa: CSASADTQYF
j_gene: TRBJ1-5; d_gene: .; v_gene: TRBV7-8; abundance: .; CDR3nt: TGTGCCAGCAGCTTAACAGGGTTTAAGCAGCCCCAGCATTTT; CDR3aa: CASSLTGFKQPQHF
j_gene: TRBJ1-1; d_gene: TRBD1; v_gene: TRBV4-1; abundance: .; CDR3nt: TGCGCCAGCAGCCGAACACGACAGGGGGGCACTGAAGCTTTCTTT; CDR3aa: CASSRTRQGGTEAFF
j_gene: TRBJ2-3; d_gene: TRBD1; v_gene: TRBV15; abundance: .; CDR3nt: TGTGCCACCAGCCTTCTCAGACAGGGGAGGACAGATACGCAGTATTTT; CDR3aa: CATSLLRQGRTDTQYF
j_gene: TRBJ1-2; d_gene: .; v_gene: TRBV28; abundance: .; CDR3nt: TGTGCCAGCAGTCCCGACAGCTATGGCTACACCTTC; CDR3aa: CASSPDSYGYTF
j_gene: TRBJ2-2; d_gene: .; v_gene: TRBV5-1; abundance: .; CDR3nt: TGCGCCAGCAGCTTGAACCAGGTTGATTGCGGGGAGCTGTTTTTT; CDR3aa: CASSLNQVDCGELFF
j_gene: TRBJ2-7; d_gene: .; v_gene: TRBV2; abundance: .; CDR3nt: TGTGCCAGCAGCGACTCCCATTCCTACGAGCAGTACTTC; CDR3aa: CASSDSHSYEQYF
j_gene: TRBJ2-7; d_gene: TRBD1; v_gene: TRBV19; abundance: .; CDR3nt: TGTGCCAGTAGTATACCCGGACAGGCAACCTACGAGCAGTACTTC; CDR3aa: CASSIPGQATYEQYF
j_gene: TRBJ1-5; d_gene: TRBD1; v_gene: TRBV5-1; abundance: .; CDR3nt: TGCGCCAGCAGCCCGACCTCGGGACAGGGGGCCGATCATCAGCCCCAGCATTTT; CDR3aa: CASSPTSGQGADHQPQHF
j_gene: TRBJ1-1; d_gene: .; v_gene: TRBV7-2; abundance: .; CDR3nt: TGTGCCAGCAGCTCGCAAAGACCTAAGGGACGGCAGAAGGGAAGTGAAGCTTTCTTT; CDR3aa: CASSSQRPKGRQKGSEAFF
j_gene: TRBJ1-5; d_gene: .; v_gene: TRBV4-3; abundance: .; CDR3nt: TGCGCCAGCAGCCAAGATTCTCCAGGCGGTTCACTACATCAGCCCCAGCATTTT; CDR3aa: CASSQDSPGGSLHQPQHF
j_gene: TRBJ1-1; d_gene: .; v_gene: TRBV7-2; abundance: once; CDR3nt: TGTGCCAGCAGCTTAGCAGGGGGGGCCTTGAACACTGAAGCTTTCTTT; CDR3aa: CASSLAGGALNTEAFF
j_gene: TRBJ1-6; d_gene: TRBD1; v_gene: TRBV6-1; abundance: once; CDR3nt: TGTGCCAGCAGTGAAGCTAGGGGGTCCTGGACAGGAGGATCACCCCTCCACTTT; CDR3aa: CASSEARGSWTGGSPLHF
j_gene: TRBJ1-2; d_gene: .; v_gene: TRBV5-6; abundance: .; CDR3nt: TGTGCCAGCAGCTTGGGCGTGTACAGAGCAGTCTATGGCTACACCTTC; CDR3aa: CASSLGVYRAVYGYTF
j_gene: TRBJ1-3; d_gene: .; v_gene: TRBV16; abundance: .; CDR3nt: TGTGCCAGCAGCCAATTCGACAGAGGCTCTGGAAACACCATATATTTT; CDR3aa: CASSQFDRGSGNTIYF
j_gene: TRBJ2-3; d_gene: TRBD1; v_gene: TRBV7-3; abundance: once; CDR3nt: TGTGCCAGCAGCTTAATACCGACAGGGAGCACAGATACGCAGTATTTT; CDR3aa: CASSLIPTGSTDTQYF
j_gene: TRBJ1-2; d_gene: .; v_gene: TRBV4-3; abundance: .; CDR3nt: TGCGCCAGCAGCCGAGAATCTACAGGGCCTAGGGGCTACACCTTC; CDR3aa: CASSRESTGPRGYTF
j_gene: TRBJ1-2; d_gene: .; v_gene: TRBV2; abundance: .; CDR3nt: TGTGCCAGCAAGGGACACGACTATGGCTACACCTTC; CDR3aa: CASKGHDYGYTF
j_gene: TRBJ1-1; d_gene: .; v_gene: TRBV28; abundance: .; CDR3nt: TGTGCCAGCAGTTTGGGACACCCGAGAAAAAACACTGAAGCTTTCTTT; CDR3aa: CASSLGHPRKNTEAFF
j_gene: TRBJ2-3; d_gene: .; v_gene: TRBV2; abundance: few; CDR3nt: TGTGCGCAGGGATTGGATACGCAGTATTTT; CDR3aa: CAQGLDTQYF
j_gene: TRBJ2-3; d_gene: TRBD2; v_gene: TRBV4-3; abundance: .; CDR3nt: TGCGCCAGCAGCCAAGATTCGAGTTTACGGGGGGACACAGATACGCAGTATTTT; CDR3aa: CASSQDSSLRGDTDTQYF
j_gene: TRBJ2-1; d_gene: TRBD1; v_gene: TRBV19; abundance: .; CDR3nt: TGTGCCAGTAGTATAAGGAGTCTTCGGGACAGGGTTAGGGCCTACAATGAGCAGTTCTTC; CDR3aa: CASSIRSLRDRVRAYNEQFF
j_gene: TRBJ2-7; d_gene: .; v_gene: TRBV4-3; abundance: .; CDR3nt: TGCGCCAGCAGCCAAGTTGTCACAAAGAGGGGGGGGCCCCTCTACGAGCAGTACTTC; CDR3aa: CASSQVVTKRGGPLYEQYF
j_gene: TRBJ2-7; d_gene: .; v_gene: TRBV7-9; abundance: .; CDR3nt: TGTGCCAGCAGCCCCAAGGGGGGCGGGGGAACCTACGAGCAGTACTTC; CDR3aa: CASSPKGGGGTYEQYF
j_gene: TRBJ2-1; d_gene: TRBD2; v_gene: TRBV4-1; abundance: .; CDR3nt: TGCGCCAGCAGCCAAGACTATGGGCGGGGGGACAATGAGCAGTTCTTC; CDR3aa: CASSQDYGRGDNEQFF
j_gene: TRBJ2-1; d_gene: .; v_gene: TRBV27; abundance: .; CDR3nt: TGTGCCAGCAGTTTACAGGGTCGCTCCTACAATGAGCAGTTCTTC; CDR3aa: CASSLQGRSYNEQFF
j_gene: TRBJ1-1; d_gene: .; v_gene: TRBV27; abundance: .; CDR3nt: TGTGCCAGCAGTCCCTTAGGTGGGCTGGCGGGGACTGAAGCTTTCTTT; CDR3aa: CASSPLGGLAGTEAFF
j_gene: TRBJ1-1; d_gene: .; v_gene: TRBV23-1; abundance: .; CDR3nt: TGCGCCAGCAATCCTAGGGTTCATGAAGCTTTCTTT; CDR3aa: CASNPRVHEAFF
j_gene: TRBJ2-3; d_gene: TRBD2; v_gene: TRBV15; abundance: .; CDR3nt: TGTGCCACCAGCAGAGTTCTAGCGGGGACCTACACAGATACGCAGTATTTT; CDR3aa: CATSRVLAGTYTDTQYF
j_gene: TRBJ2-1; d_gene: TRBD2; v_gene: TRBV27; abundance: .; CDR3nt: TGTGCCAGCAGCACCCGGGACTATATCTACAATGAGCAGTTCTTC; CDR3aa: CASSTRDYIYNEQFF
j_gene: TRBJ1-1; d_gene: .; v_gene: TRBV18; abundance: .; CDR3nt: TGTGCCAGCTCACCCAACAGGGTACGCGATTTGCACACTGAAGCTTTCTTT; CDR3aa: CASSPNRVRDLHTEAFF
j_gene: TRBJ2-7; d_gene: .; v_gene: TRBV12-1; abundance: .; CDR3nt: TGTGCCAGCAGCTTGACAGGCTCGTACTTC; CDR3aa: CASSLTGSYF
j_gene: TRBJ1-3; d_gene: .; v_gene: TRBV18; abundance: .; CDR3nt: TGTGCCAGCTCACCACCCGGGGGTTTCTCTGGAAACACCATATATTTT; CDR3aa: CASSPPGGFSGNTIYF
j_gene: TRBJ2-7; d_gene: TRBD1; v_gene: TRBV5-4; abundance: .; CDR3nt: TGTGCCAGCAGTTCCCCCGCGACAGGGGGCGCTTTCCACGAGCAGTACTTC; CDR3aa: CASSSPATGGAFHEQYF
j_gene: TRBJ1-6; d_gene: .; v_gene: TRBV25-1; abundance: .; CDR3nt: TGTGCCAGCAGCCCCGGGCCGATTAATTCACCCCTCCACTTT; CDR3aa: CASSPGPINSPLHF
j_gene: TRBJ1-6; d_gene: TRBD1; v_gene: TRBV15; abundance: .; CDR3nt: TGTGCCACCAGCAGGAGGGGATCCGGGACAGGGGTTTTGTCGAGGAATTCACCCCTCCACTTT; CDR3aa: CATSRRGSGTGVLSRNSPLHF
j_gene: TRBJ1-2; d_gene: TRBD1; v_gene: TRBV27; abundance: .; CDR3nt: TGTGCCAGCAGTCCTTACGACAGGGATGATGGCTACACCTTC; CDR3aa: CASSPYDRDDGYTF
j_gene: TRBJ1-3; d_gene: .; v_gene: TRBV7-9; abundance: once; CDR3nt: TGTGCCAGCGGTGATCAGGGGATCCCCGGAAACACCATATATTTT; CDR3aa: CASGDQGIPGNTIYF
j_gene: TRBJ1-6; d_gene: .; v_gene: TRBV4-3; abundance: .; CDR3nt: TGCGCCAGCAGCCCAGAGGGCAGCCGCGACTTCTATAATTCACCCCTCCACTTT; CDR3aa: CASSPEGSRDFYNSPLHF
j_gene: TRBJ1-6; d_gene: .; v_gene: TRBV18; abundance: .; CDR3nt: TGTGCCAGCTCACCATGCGTCAGGGGTCCCTATAATTCACCCCTCCACTTT; CDR3aa: CASSPCVRGPYNSPLHF
j_gene: TRBJ2-5; d_gene: .; v_gene: TRBV5-6; abundance: once; CDR3nt: TGTGCCAGCAGCTTAGCAGTCCAAGAGACCCAGTACTTC; CDR3aa: CASSLAVQETQYF
j_gene: TRBJ1-1; d_gene: .; v_gene: TRBV7-3; abundance: .; CDR3nt: TGTGCCAGCAGCTCTCAGGTGGGGGCCGAGGTGAACACTGAAGCTTTCTTT; CDR3aa: CASSSQVGAEVNTEAFF
j_gene: TRBJ1-2; d_gene: .; v_gene: TRBV19; abundance: .; CDR3nt: TGTGCCAGTAGAGAAAAACAGGGAAACTATGGCTACACCTTC; CDR3aa: CASREKQGNYGYTF
j_gene: TRBJ1-5; d_gene: .; v_gene: TRBV19; abundance: .; CDR3nt: TGTGCCAGTAGTATAGATAAGGGTCCGGACAGTCAATATAGCAATCAGCCCCAGCATTTT; CDR3aa: CASSIDKGPDSQYSNQPQHF